This T cell receptor (beta chain) emerged from a study of blood T cell repertoires in COVID-19. TCRdb's copy holds only in-frame clones and misses some; the assay was immunoSEQ multiplex PCR. The data show 250,000 to 300,000 clones, roughly 88% seen once. CDR1 and CDR2 (germline): KGHDR, SFDVKD. The CDR3 is 14 residues long. Trimming removed 6 bases from V and 3 bases from J; junction bases left unmatched: 1. Sequenced sample: PBMCs or T cells enriched from blood (not recorded which). The clonotype originates from a woman aged 25 to 39 who had recovered from COVID-19. V usage is TRBV24-1 and J usage is TRBJ2-3; TRBD2 matches 11 bases. The CDR3 sequence: CATSRTSGTDTQYF. The CDR3 DNA reads TGTGCCACCAGTAGGACTAGCGGGACAGATACGCAGTATTTT.